This passage covers 14 T cell receptor beta chains from one sample sequenced in a study of monozygotic twins with inflammatory bowel disease. With the 5' RACE reads reprocessed, TCRdb shows one record per CDR3 protein and no DNA. Its listing shows 90,000 to 110,000 distinct CDR3 sequences. The sample consisted of blood. These receptors originate from a human donor with ulcerative colitis or Crohn's disease, or a healthy co-twin of an affected twin (not recorded which).

The rearrangement links TRBV5-1 to TRBJ2-7. This CDR3 has 14 residues. Germline assignment: CDR1 SGHRS and CDR2 YFSETQ. CDR3 loop: CASSSSDGTYEQYF.

The J gene is TRBJ2-1, the V gene TRBV27. The germline gives CDR1 MNHEY, CDR2 SMNVEV (reference sequence). CDR3 length: 13 amino acids. The CDR3 reads CASGKRRTDEQFF.

The chain combines TRBV5-6 with TRBJ1-2. This CDR3 contains 14 residues. Germline V gene lookup returns CDR1 SGHDT and CDR2 YYEEEE. This chain's CDR3 is CASSFDRPNYGYTF.

V is TRBV14 and J is TRBJ2-2. The CDR3 spans 16 residues. In germline, CDR1 is SGHDN, CDR2 FVKESK. This chain's CDR3 is CASSQVTVENTGELFF.

This CDR3 is CASSQQGSDNEQFF. The J gene is TRBJ2-1, the V gene TRBV7-3; TCRdb selects TRBD1, and the lack of DNA leaves this call unchecked. Germline V gene lookup returns CDR1 SGHTA and CDR2 FQGTGA. This CDR3 contains 14 residues. Full variable domain (rest looked up from reference TRBV7-3 and TRBJ2-1): GAGVSQTPSNKVTEKGKYVELRCDPISGHTALYWYRQSLGQGPEFLIYFQGTGAADDSGLPNDRFFAVRPEGSVSTLKIQRTERGDSAVYLCASSQQGSDNEQFFGPGTRLTVL.

The chain uses TRBV5-5 and TRBJ2-3; TCRdb indicates TRBD2, and absent DNA this call remains unverified. Germline assignment: CDR1 SGHKS and CDR2 YYEKEE (reference sequence). This CDR3 contains 14 residues. CDR3 sequence: CASSLGKSADTQYF.

This chain links TRBV9 with TRBJ1-1; the TRBD1 assignment by TCRdb is unverifiable without DNA. The CDR3 runs 14 residues. The germline V gene has CDR1 SGDLS and CDR2 YYNGEE. CDR3 region: CASSVSGQNTEAFF. Filled out from reference TRBV9 and TRBJ1-1, the complete variable domain reads DSGVTQTPKHLITATGQRVTLRCSPRSGDLSVYWYQQSLDQGLQFLIQYYNGEERAKGNILERFSAQQFPDLHSELNLSSLELGDSALYFCASSVSGQNTEAFFGQGTRLTVV.

The rearrangement joins TRBV7-2 to TRBJ2-5; TCRdb proposes TRBD1, but this gene call is untestable without DNA. The CDR3 spans 14 residues. Germline values: CDR1 SGHTA, CDR2 FQGNSA. The CDR3 is CASSIGHPQETQYF.

The chain combines TRBV20-1 with TRBJ2-7. The germline gives CDR1 DFQATT, CDR2 SNEGSKA (reference sequence). The CDR3 consists of 12 residues. The CDR3 spells CSARATLDEQYF.

The chain carries TRBV5-5 and TRBJ2-7; TCRdb names TRBD1, which stays unverified in the absence of DNA. The germline gives CDR1 SGHKS, CDR2 YYEKEE (reference sequence). The CDR3 is made up of 16 amino acids. CDR3 residues: CASSWEVRDRGNEQYF.

This chain uses TRBV12-3 or TRBV12-4 with TRBJ2-7; TCRdb calls TRBD1, which cannot be checked without DNA. This CDR3 is 19 amino acids long. The chain's CDR3 is CASSPSPGQDVLGGREQYF.

This chain uses TRBV10-2 with TRBJ2-7. Germline CDR1 is WSHSY and CDR2 is SAAADI. The CDR3 is made up of 14 amino acids. The CDR3 sequence is CASSDQRDSYEQYF.

The genes are TRBV20-1 and TRBJ2-5; TCRdb gives TRBD2 as the D gene, but with no DNA this cannot be confirmed. The CDR3 length is 15 residues. Looked up from germline, CDR1 is DFQATT and CDR2 is SNEGSKA (reference sequence). The CDR3 region is CSARDGLADPETQYF.

The gene calls are TRBV7-9 and TRBJ1-6. The CDR3 is made up of 15 amino acids. Germline V CDR1 and CDR2: SEHNR, FQNEAQ (reference sequence). The CDR3 sequence is CASSSSASYNSPLHF.